This TCR beta chain was sequenced during a study of high-grade serous ovarian cancer treatment subgroups (dated by TCRdb to the early 2020s). Concerning the study at large: On average, each sample produced some 14,000 sequencing reads and over 6,000 unique TCR beta rearrangements. One primary tumor sample and two metastatic tumor samples were contributed by each patient, so that fewer than 95 samples were obtained in total. Under a laparoscopic triage algorithm, patients with high-grade serous ovarian cancer were grouped by complete gross resection or by neoadjuvant chemotherapy response, and the study profiled the TCR beta repertoires of these patients. The cohort comprised 30 patients: roughly 10 with no residual disease after primary surgery (R0), roughly 10 excellent NACT responders, and roughly 10 poor NACT responders. What the work shows at the level of the full study, not this receptor alone: TCR repertoire analyses were focused on CDR3, and CDR1 and CDR2 were not analyzed. Repertoire similarity between tumors from the same patient ranged from 0.11 to 0.79, while tumors from different patients showed almost no similarity. Neoantigen level correlated positively with TCR clonal relatedness, and copy number variation and mutation load from whole-genome sequencing showed a positive trend with TCR clonal relatedness. Spatial information was not captured by bulk tumor TCR sequencing, so insight into HGSC tumor complexity and diversity was limited.

The 100 or so tumor samples were subjected to high-throughput TCR profiling using ImmunoSEQ. As for the original processing: To measure repertoire diversity, the metrics used were richness (unique productive sequences), clonality, evenness and relatedness, and the Bhattacharyya coefficient was used to assess similarity between samples. A sensitivity analysis excluded TCRs with fewer than two reads and gave consistent conclusions. In its TCRdb copy, this immuneACCESS table keeps in-frame sequences only and misses some clones. Where compared with another copy, unresolved V genes explain less than half of these, and the others have no known cause. That table supplies the V and J calls and clone size; D and trimming were determined from the DNA. This sample holds approximately 1,800 clones; around four fifths were observed only once. The ten largest clones take up about 7.8% of the sample. The tumor samples were collected prior to definitive surgery or chemotherapy. Genomic DNA was extracted by the MD Anderson Biospecimen Extraction Resource, and TCR sequencing was done by the MD Anderson Cancer Genomics Laboratory.

This clone was seen more than once but under ten times. The clone's antigen remains unknown. Base quality data are lacking; no much larger clone is found one base away. The germline V gene supplies CDR1 MDHEN and CDR2 SYDVKM. From cysteine to phenylalanine, the CDR3 is 15 amino acids long. Only the CDR3 DNA stays, 45 bases, in frame from base 1. V is trimmed back by 4 bases and J by 8 bases, and the junction contains 8 bases that no gene match accounts for. Sample: tumor tissue. The receptor's source is a human donor with high-grade serous ovarian cancer. The chain is encoded by TRBV28 joined to TRBJ2-2; 9 middle bases align to TRBD2. The DNA sequence reads TGTGCCAGCAGTTCAGGCGGGAGGGCCTCGGGGGAGCTGTTTTTT. It codes for CASSSGGRASGELFF.